The 13 T cell receptor beta chains in this list originate from one sample, sequenced in a study of shared clonotypes between healthy human individuals. Profiling relied on immunoSEQ multiplex PCR, and the TCRdb table lists in-frame clones only, not all of them. The sample lists a few million clones; just over 90% were seen once. Sequences were obtained from naive CD4+ T cells from PBMCs. The subset denotes: CD45RA+ positively selected. Source of these receptors: a man aged 18 to 30 in good health. Some clones in this sample may be carry-over from other donors' samples.

For the CDR3, the DNA is TGTGCCATCAGTGAGAGGACCGGGAGCAATGAGCAGTTCTTC. Its protein is CAISERTGSNEQFF. The chain couples TRBV10-3 to TRBJ2-1; tentative D call: TRBD2 (6 bases). The germline gives CDR1 ENHRY, CDR2 SYGVKD. The CDR3 is 14 residues long. V lost 2 bases and J lost 6, with 11 bases in between.

The rearrangement joins TRBV10-3 to TRBJ2-5; weak D call: TRBD1 (5 bases). Germline V gene lookup returns CDR1 ENHRY and CDR2 SYGVKD. CDR3 length: 15 amino acids. Between the trimmed V and J ends, which lost 5 bases and 2 bases, there was a span of 15 bases. CDR3 residues: CAISSLGQSQETQYF. The CDR3 nucleotides are TGTGCCATCAGTTCCTTGGGGCAGTCTCAAGAGACCCAGTACTTC.

This chain joins TRBV5-1 and TRBJ1-1, with 7 bases lining up with TRBD1. The germline gives CDR1 SGHRS, CDR2 YFSETQ. V gave up 4 bases and J gave up 4 bases; unmatched junction bases: 10. This CDR3 spans 15 amino acids. The CDR3 nucleotides are TGCGCCAGCAGCAGTACGACAGGGATGGCCACTGAAGCTTTCTTT. Residues: CASSSTTGMATEAFF.

The V gene is TRBV5-4, the J gene TRBJ2-3, with D perhaps TRBD1 or TRBD2 (5 bases each). V lost 4 bases, J lost 3 bases, and 21 bases lay in between. This CDR3 is 17 amino acids long. In germline, CDR1 is SGHNT, CDR2 YYREEE (reference sequence). The CDR3 reads CASSPRPGTGSTDTQYF. The DNA of the CDR3 is TGTGCCAGCAGCCCACGCCCCGGGACGGGTAGTACAGATACGCAGTATTTT. Drawing the rest from reference TRBV5-4 and TRBJ2-3, the complete variable domain is ETGVTQSPTHLIKTRGQQVTLRCSSQSGHNTVSWYQQALGQGPQFIFQYYREEENGRGNFPPRFSGLQFPNYSSELNVNALELDDSALYLCASSPRPGTGSTDTQYFGPGTRLTVL.

J is TRBJ2-1 and V is TRBV5-6, with D tentatively TRBD2 (5 bases). Trimming cost V 0 bases and J 6 bases, with 7 bases left between them. There are 13 residues in the CDR3. Germline CDR1 SGHDT, CDR2 YYEEEE. The CDR3 protein is CASSLVGSNEQFF. The CDR3 coding sequence is TGTGCCAGCAGCTTGGTGGGGAGCAATGAGCAGTTCTTC.

This clone was counted a few times. The rearrangement uses TRBV28 and TRBJ1-2; D is unresolved. The CDR3 is 13 amino acids. Trimming cost V 7 bases and J 1 base, with 10 bases left between them. Germline CDR1 is MDHEN and CDR2 is SYDVKM. The CDR3 DNA follows: TGTGCCAGCAAAAAACGCAATAACTATGGCTACACCTTC. Translating gives CASKKRNNYGYTF.

This clone has just one count. V usage is TRBV6-4 and J usage is TRBJ2-1; D might be TRBD2 (5 bases). V gave up 8 bases and J gave up 8 bases, with 22 bases separating them. CDR3 length: 15 residues. In germline, CDR1 is MRHNA, CDR2 SNTAGT. The CDR3 sequence: CASSPRTGLFDEQFF. Here the CDR3 DNA reads TGTGCCAGCTCTCCACGGACTGGTTTATTCGATGAGCAGTTCTTC.

In the case of this clone: The sample contains more than one DNA sequence encoding this CDR3. The gene calls are TRBV27 and TRBJ1-2; D not certain. CDR1 and CDR2 (germline): MNHEY, SMNVEV (reference sequence). There are 13 residues in the CDR3. The V end lost 3 bases, the J end lost 0 bases, and 5 bases lay between the germline ends. CDR3 in DNA: TGTGCCAGCAGTTTCGGATCTAACTATGGCTACACCTTC. This sequence encodes CASSFGSNYGYTF.

The CDR3 DNA reads TGTGCCAGCAGCAGCCGGGACAGGGGGTTCTACGAGCAGTACTTC. The encoded protein is CASSSRDRGFYEQYF. The chain has TRBV9 and TRBJ2-7, with TRBD1 matching 11 bases. Trimming took 4 bases from V and 3 from J; bases not matched to a gene: 6. CDR1 and CDR2 from the germline V gene are SGDLS and YYNGEE. CDR3 length: 15 amino acids.

Note on this clone: Other nucleotide sequences from this sample produce the same CDR3. V and J are TRBV5-1 and TRBJ2-5; tentative D call: TRBD2 (5 bases). The CDR3 totals 14 residues. Per the germline V gene, CDR1 is SGHRS and CDR2 is YFSETQ. Trimming stripped 3 bases from V and 2 bases from J, with 11 bases between. The CDR3 loop reads CASSSPGSQETQYF. Written as DNA, the CDR3 is TGCGCCAGCAGCTCTCCGGGAAGTCAAGAGACCCAGTACTTC.

The genes are TRBV12-2 and TRBJ1-1. TRBV12-2 is assigned pseudogene status. The CDR3 runs 17 residues. CDR3 in DNA: TGTGCAAGTCGCTTAGTGGTATGCTCGTGCGTTGACACTGAAGCTTTCTTT. This codes for CASRLVVCSCVDTEAFF.

The V and J genes are TRBV7-2 and TRBJ1-2, with D maybe TRBD1 (5 bases). V was clipped by 7 bases and J by 2 bases, with 17 bases between them. This CDR3 region has 15 residues. Germline values: CDR1 SGHTA, CDR2 FQGNSA. The CDR3 here is CASNPRRGLNYGYTF. Written as DNA, the CDR3 is TGTGCCAGCAACCCAAGGCGGGGGTTAAACTATGGCTACACCTTC. The full variable domain, completed using reference TRBV7-2 and TRBJ1-2, is GAGVSQSPSNKVTEKGKDVELRCDPISGHTALYWYRQSLGQGLEFLIYFQGNSAPDKSGLPSDRFSAERTGGSVSTLTIQRTQQEDSAVYLCASNPRRGLNYGYTFGSGTRLTVV.

The rearrangement uses TRBV5-1 and TRBJ2-5, with TRBD2 matching over 10 bases. After removal of 0 bases from V and 5 bases from J, the junction contained 13 bases not matched to a gene. Germline lookup yields CDR1 SGHRS and CDR2 YFSETQ. The CDR3 extends over 18 amino acids. The chain's CDR3 is CASSLARVASGRSETQYF. The DNA of the CDR3 is TGCGCCAGCAGCTTGGCGCGAGTGGCTAGCGGGAGATCTGAGACCCAGTACTTC.